This entry is about one T cell receptor beta chain. In its sample, this clonotype was seen a few times. Its antigen remains undetermined. Base-call qualities are not available, and no considerably larger clone is one nucleotide away. The treatment or condition label, read with the paper, signifies: in vitro stimulation with specific CMV peptide epitopes to enrich CMV-specific T cells. This entry belongs to a study of T cell repertoires in cytomegalovirus infection (dated 2019 in TCRdb). At the level of the whole study: Peptide stimulations targeted recently identified HLA-C-restricted CMV epitopes, whose presentation resists viral immunomodulation, together with well-studied HLA-B-restricted epitopes. Because public TCR beta signatures pointed to carriage of CMV infection together with the matching HLA type, the HLA type of each donor mattered for the analysis. The full study reports these points: In both this cohort and an independent cohort of over 350 donors, the cumulative frequency of public TCR beta family members distinguished carriers of CMV infection plus the relevant HLA type. In the ex vivo response, HLA-C-restricted CMV-specific TCR beta clonotypes were dominant, and in two of eight donors the single most frequent clonotype came from this HLA-C-restricted group.

Trimming accounts for 5 bases at V and 5 bases at J, while the number of junction bases matched to no gene is 9. CDR1 and CDR2 are read off the germline V gene (reference sequence) as SEHNR and FQNEAQ. The CDR3 runs 15 residues from the cysteine to the phenylalanine. CDR3 DNA is the only sequence kept; it has 45 bases, read in frame from the first base. TCRdb records Illumina HiSeq 1500 as the sequencer. TCRdb redid the processing of the public reads, applying fastp at Q25 and MiXCR, and retained in-frame beta chains. Each record represents a unique CDR3 protein, reported with the most common genes and DNA among its rows. The sample has approximately 76,000 distinct CDR3 sequences on record, about 24% of them singletons. The ten biggest clones cover approximately 53% of the sample.

The V and J segments used are TRBV7-9 and TRBJ2-5, with 9 junctional bases fitting TRBD1. The TCR comes from a human donor in good health (CMV status not recorded). Some clones in this sample may be carry-over from other donors' samples. Material: CD8+ T cells from cultured PBMCs, obtained from culture after CMV antigen stimulation. The DNA reads TGTGCCAGCAGCCCCCGGGACAGGGAGTTGGAGACCCAGTACTTC. This gives the protein CASSPRDRELETQYF.